A single sample gave rise to the 11 T cell receptor beta chains below, sequenced in a study of cytomegalovirus exposure and HLA in healthy donors. Amplification used 60 Vbeta primers and 13 Jbeta primers. Sequenced by immunoSEQ multiplex PCR; TCRdb stores in-frame clones only, minus some. The sample lists a few hundred thousand clones; roughly 80% were seen once. Material: PBMCs. The receptor set was obtained from a young man in good health and CMV-seronegative.

This clone was seen more than once but under ten times. The chain links TRBV6-1 to TRBJ1-5, with a possible D match to TRBD1 (5 bases). CDR3 length: 17 amino acids. Trimming pared 1 base from V and 4 bases from J, leaving 17 bases between. Germline values: CDR1 MNHNS, CDR2 SASEGT. The CDR3 nucleotides are TGTGCCAGCAGTGAAGATCCCCCAGGGTCGGATAATCAGCCCCAGCATTTT. This sequence encodes CASSEDPPGSDNQPQHF.

CDR3 amino acids: CASSLGQGAQPQHF. In nucleotides, the CDR3 is TGTGCCAGCAGCCTTGGACAGGGGGCTCAGCCCCAGCATTTT. The chain couples TRBV9 to TRBJ1-5, with 11 nucleotides matching TRBD1. The V gene's germline CDR1 is SGDLS and CDR2 YYNGEE. The junction had 3 bases not matched to a gene; V was cut back by 4 bases and J by 6 bases. The CDR3 contains 14 residues.

The chain is built from TRBV7-2 and TRBJ1-2; 9 bases map to TRBD1. CDR1 and CDR2 from the germline V gene are SGHTA and FQGNSA. V dropped 2 bases and J dropped 2; count of bases not matched to a gene: 6. The CDR3 contains 16 residues. CDR3 DNA sequence: TGTGCCAGCAGCTTACACTCCGGGACAGGGAACTATGGCTACACCTTC. Its translation is CASSLHSGTGNYGYTF.

The chain combines TRBV6-1 with TRBJ2-1; TRBD2 agrees at 12 bases. The CDR3 is 13 residues long. The J segment lost 7 bases and the V segment lost 5 bases, leaving 0 bases of the junction unmatched. Germline V gene sequence: CDR1 MNHNS, CDR2 SASEGT. The CDR3 loop reads CASSLAGGNEQFF. The CDR3 bases are TGTGCCAGCAGTCTAGCGGGGGGGAATGAGCAGTTCTTC.

The chain combines TRBV9 with TRBJ2-7; TRBD1 is a possible D gene (6 bases). The CDR3 is made up of 16 amino acids. The germline gives CDR1 SGDLS, CDR2 YYNGEE. Trimming cost V 0 bases and J 0 bases, with 13 bases left between them. DNA of the CDR3: TGTGCCAGCAGCGTAGCCCCTGACAGGAGCTCCTACGAGCAGTACTTC. Protein: CASSVAPDRSSYEQYF.

This chain connects TRBV2 to TRBJ2-3; possible D gene TRBD2, 6 bases. V lost 8 bases to trimming and J lost 3 bases, with 24 bases between them. The germline gives CDR1 SNHLY, CDR2 FYNNEI. The CDR3 is 17 amino acids. The CDR3 region has the DNA TGTGCCAGCCGGGCGGGGCATAGGTTTCGAACTACAGATACGCAGTATTTT. Translation gives CASRAGHRFRTTDTQYF.

V usage is TRBV28 and J usage is TRBJ2-1, with D possibly matching TRBD2 (6 bases). CDR3 size: 15 residues. Germline V gives CDR1 MDHEN, CDR2 SYDVKM. V lost 4 bases to trimming and J lost 7 bases, with 17 bases between them. CDR3 loop: CASSSPEGLKNEQFF. The DNA of the CDR3 is TGTGCCAGCAGTTCACCTGAGGGACTCAAAAATGAGCAGTTCTTC.

This sequence joins TRBV27 and TRBJ2-3; perhaps TRBD1 as D (6 bases). Trimming pared 4 bases from V and 2 bases from J, leaving 10 bases between. The CDR3 runs to 14 residues. The V gene's germline CDR1 is MNHEY and CDR2 SMNVEV (reference sequence). This CDR3 reads CASSWAGVTDTQYF. CDR3 DNA: TGTGCCAGCAGTTGGGCAGGGGTCACAGATACGCAGTATTTT.

This chain joins TRBV5-1 and TRBJ1-1; 7 positions agree with TRBD1. Germline V lookup: CDR1 SGHRS, CDR2 YFSETQ. With V trimmed by 0 bases and J by 0 bases, 2 bases remained unmatched. This CDR3 region has 15 residues. In nucleotides, the CDR3 is TGCGCCAGCAGCTTGGGCCAGGGGGTGAACACTGAAGCTTTCTTT. The encoded protein is CASSLGQGVNTEAFF.

Only one count was recorded for this clone. The chain couples TRBV9 to TRBJ2-4; 8 positions match TRBD2. V gave up 0 bases and J gave up 3 bases; unmatched junction bases: 5. The germline V gene encodes CDR1 SGDLS and CDR2 YYNGEE. The CDR3 length is 16 residues. The CDR3 bases are TGTGCCAGCAGCGTAGTAGGTAGCGGGGACAAAAACATTCAGTACTTC. This translates into CASSVVGSGDKNIQYF.

Comments on this clone: This specimen includes other DNA sequences encoding the same CDR3. The chain couples TRBV19 to TRBJ1-5; 8 bases fit TRBD1. The CDR3 spans 15 residues. Germline-derived CDR1 and CDR2 are LNHDA and SQIVND (reference sequence). V dropped 7 bases and J dropped 6; count of bases not matched to a gene: 11. The CDR3 DNA is TGTGCCAGTACCGGGACAGGAGGCGTTGGTCAGCCCCAGCATTTT. This codes for CASTGTGGVGQPQHF.